The 21 T cell receptor beta chains below come from one sample, sequenced in a study of T cells in Graves' hyperthyroidism and ophthalmopathy. TCR beta CDR3 region amplification was performed from RNA transcripts. TCR CDR3 regions were first amplified by RT-PCR with HTBI primers. TCRdb itself ran the multiplex PCR reads through MiXCR, one entry per CDR3 protein. The sample has nearly 600,000 distinct CDR3 sequences; 14% are singletons. The sample consisted of blood. The receptors here all came from a woman between 18 and 29 years old with Graves' ophthalmopathy.

This clonotype showed up many times. This chain connects TRBV28 to TRBJ1-1; D is ambiguous. V was cut by 6 bases and J by 3 bases, with 14 bases left in between. Germline V CDR1 and CDR2: MDHEN, SYDVKM. This CDR3 contains 14 residues. CDR3 sequence (DNA): TGTGCCAGCAGCATAGGGAGGTTCTACACTGAAGCTTTCTTT. Residues: CASSIGRFYTEAFF.

This clonotype was counted at least ten times. The gene calls are TRBV12-3 or TRBV12-4 and TRBJ2-6, with a tentative D call TRBD1 (6 bases). The CDR3 length is 15 residues. The V end lost 2 bases, the J end lost 2 bases, and 7 bases lay between the germline ends. CDR3 region: CASSLWGPGANVLTF. The CDR3 DNA reads as TGTGCCAGCAGTTTATGGGGGCCTGGGGCCAACGTCCTGACTTTC.

The V and J genes are TRBV6-5 and TRBJ2-2; 9 bases fit TRBD1. Germline V lookup: CDR1 MNHEY, CDR2 SVGAGI. The CDR3 runs 15 residues. The junction had 6 bases not matched to a gene; V was cut back by 5 bases and J by 5 bases. The CDR3 region is CASSHRTGATGELFF. In DNA, the CDR3 is TGTGCCAGCAGTCACAGGACAGGGGCAACCGGGGAGCTGTTTTTT.

The chain employs TRBV28 and TRBJ2-3; 8 nucleotides match TRBD1. The germline V gene encodes CDR1 MDHEN and CDR2 SYDVKM. V gave up 2 bases and J gave up 9 bases; unmatched junction bases: 7. The CDR3 has 14 amino acids. In DNA form, the CDR3 reads TGTGCCAGCAGTTTAGCGGACAGGGATGGAACGCAGTATTTT. This gives the protein CASSLADRDGTQYF.

The table lists this clonotype with many counts. Here the CDR3 DNA reads TGTGCCAGCACGAGGGGGCGGGTTGAGGAAAAACTGTTTTTT. This encodes CASTRGRVEEKLFF. J is TRBJ1-4 and V is TRBV12-3 or TRBV12-4; 7 bases agree with TRBD1. Trimming cost V 7 bases and J 8 bases; bases outside gene matches: 10. This CDR3 has 14 amino acids.

The table lists this clonotype with a few counts. CDR3 loop: CASSISDRGHQPQHF. CDR3 in DNA: TGTGCCAGTAGTATCTCCGACAGGGGGCATCAGCCCCAGCATTTT. This chain links TRBV19 with TRBJ1-5; 10 bases are a match to TRBD1. Per the germline V gene, CDR1 is LNHDA and CDR2 is SQIVND (reference sequence). CDR3 length: 15 residues. With 3 bases clipped from V and 5 bases from J, the junction kept 4 bases outside the gene matches.

The V call is TRBV5-1, the J call TRBJ1-5; unclear D gene. CDR1 is SGHRS and CDR2 is YFSETQ in the germline V gene. Deletions cut 4 bases from V and 11 bases from J, with 10 bases between. CDR3 size: 11 residues. The CDR3: CASSPPSAQHF. The DNA for the CDR3 is TGCGCCAGCAGCCCCCCTTCGGCCCAGCATTTT.

This clonotype was observed at least ten times. The V gene is TRBV7-3, the J gene TRBJ2-1; maybe TRBD1 (6 bases). CDR3 length equals 13 residues. From germline, CDR1 is SGHTA and CDR2 FQGTGA. V was trimmed by 5 bases and J by 12 bases, leaving 17 bases between them. Here the CDR3 reads CASSPLPAGAQFF. As DNA, the CDR3 is TGTGCCAGCAGCCCCCTTCCCGCAGGGGCGCAGTTCTTC.

This clonotype was counted many times. The V and J genes are TRBV7-9 and TRBJ2-5; 9 bases fit TRBD1. The CDR3 runs 14 residues. V shed 1 base and J 5 bases; nucleotides not matched to a gene: 2. The germline CDR1 and CDR2 sequences are SEHNR and FQNEAQ (reference sequence). The CDR3 nucleotides are TGTGCCAGCAGCTTAGGCGGGACAGGGGAGACCCAGTACTTC. It specifies CASSLGGTGETQYF.

This clonotype was picked up many times. The chain carries TRBV11-3 and TRBJ2-1; perhaps TRBD2 as D (5 bases). The V gene lost 0 bases and the J gene lost 6 bases, with 15 bases spanning the gap. CDR1 is SGHNT, CDR2 YENEEA, per germline. There are 16 residues in the CDR3. In DNA form, the CDR3 reads TGTGCCAGCAGCTTAGACGGGAACCACAACCCCAATGAGCAGTTCTTC. Its protein is CASSLDGNHNPNEQFF.

With regard to this clonotype: A much bigger clone sits one base away, suggesting this may be a read error. The J gene is TRBJ1-2, the V gene TRBV2; D might be TRBD1 (5 bases). The CDR3 spans 14 residues. Trimming shortened V by 0 bases and J by 4 bases, and 9 bases separated the two germline ends. Germline-derived CDR1 and CDR2 are SNHLY and FYNNEI. Here the CDR3 DNA reads TGTGCCAGCAGTGAAGCGCGACAGATCTATGGCTACACCTTC. Encoded protein: CASSEARQIYGYTF. Using reference TRBV2 and TRBJ1-2 for the parts outside the CDR3, the full variable domain is EPEVTQTPSHQVTQMGQEVILRCVPISNHLYFYWYRQILGQKVEFLVSFYNNEISEKSEIFDDQFSVERPDGSNFTLKIRSTKLEDSAMYFCASSEARQIYGYTFGSGTRLTVV.

With regard to this clonotype: Compared with germline, one end of the junction differs, possibly owing to a read error. This chain uses TRBV7-2 with TRBJ1-5; D unclear. Germline V lookup: CDR1 SGHTA, CDR2 FQGNSA. The CDR3 sequence is 17 residues long. The CDR3 reads CAGSSRVSPFGNQPQHF. Here the CDR3 DNA reads TGTGCCGGCAGCTCCCGGGTTTCGCCGTTCGGCAATCAGCCCCAGCATTTT.

The table lists this clonotype with many counts. The gene calls are TRBV5-5 and TRBJ2-5, with D possibly matching TRBD1 (6 bases). Trimming shortened V by 4 bases and J by 0 bases, and 10 bases separated the two germline ends. The CDR3 runs 14 residues. Germline CDR1 and CDR2: SGHKS and YYEKEE (reference sequence). The CDR3 sequence is CASSRDTYQETQYF. The CDR3 DNA follows: TGTGCCAGCAGCCGGGACACATACCAAGAGACCCAGTACTTC.

The chain carries TRBV2 and TRBJ1-3; no definite D call. Germline V CDR1 and CDR2: SNHLY, FYNNEI. The CDR3 has 14 amino acids. V lost 8 bases and J 4 bases, leaving 15 bases between the germline ends. CDR3 sequence reads: CASSPPPLGNTIYF. CDR3 in DNA: TGTGCCAGCTCACCACCCCCGCTCGGAAACACCATATATTTT.

This chain joins TRBV19 and TRBJ1-2, with D tentatively TRBD1 (5 bases). V lost 4 bases and J 5 bases, leaving 11 bases between the germline ends. Germline CDR1 reads LNHDA; CDR2 reads SQIVND (reference sequence). This CDR3 is 13 amino acids long. DNA of the CDR3: TGTGCCAGTAGTACACAGGCTCATTATGGCTACACCTTC. This codes for CASSTQAHYGYTF.

This clonotype was observed at least ten times. This chain uses TRBV9 with TRBJ2-7; the match to TRBD2 covers 10 bases. The CDR3 spans 17 residues. Germline V gene sequence: CDR1 SGDLS, CDR2 YYNGEE. V lost 0 bases, J lost 0 bases, and 6 bases stayed unmatched. The CDR3 loop is CASSVGSLAGSSYEQYF. The CDR3 DNA reads as TGTGCCAGCAGCGTAGGTTCACTAGCGGGGAGCTCCTACGAGCAGTACTTC.

This clonotype came up many times. The chain employs TRBV30 and TRBJ2-1; 9 bases are a match to TRBD2. This CDR3 spans 15 amino acids. Looked up from germline, CDR1 is GTSNPN and CDR2 is SVGIG (reference sequence). With V trimmed by 0 bases and J by 7 bases, 7 bases remained unmatched. The CDR3 DNA is TGTGCCTGGAGTGTGGGGCTAGCGGGAAGGAATGAGCAGTTCTTC. Residues: CAWSVGLAGRNEQFF.

This clonotype was counted many times. V is TRBV7-8 and J is TRBJ1-2; the match to TRBD1 covers 11 bases. The CDR3 sequence is 20 residues long. Germline V gives CDR1 SGHVS, CDR2 FQNEAQ. Trimming removed 4 bases from V and 0 bases from J; junction bases left unmatched: 16. In DNA form, the CDR3 reads TGTGCCAGCAGCTCCCGGACAGGGGGCTTTTTCCGAGCGCCTAACTATGGCTACACCTTC. Amino acid sequence: CASSSRTGGFFRAPNYGYTF.

The gene calls are TRBV19 and TRBJ2-3; D may correspond to TRBD1 or TRBD2 (7 bases each). CDR3 length: 15 residues. Trimming took 1 base from V and 2 from J, leaving 10 bases between them. Germline V gene data show CDR1 as LNHDA and CDR2 as SQIVND (reference sequence). CDR3 in DNA: TGTGCCAGTAGTATAGCAGGGGGGGTCACAGATACGCAGTATTTT. This codes for CASSIAGGVTDTQYF.

This clonotype showed up many times. The V and J genes are TRBV9 and TRBJ2-3; D gene unclear. Trimming shortened V by 2 bases and J by 5 bases, and 9 bases separated the two germline ends. Germline CDR1 reads SGDLS; CDR2 reads YYNGEE. This CDR3 has 13 residues. The CDR3 region has the DNA TGTGCCAGCAGCGTGGACCCGTTAGATACGCAGTATTTT. It translates to CASSVDPLDTQYF.

This clonotype was seen repeatedly, ten times or more. V gene TRBV7-9 combines with J gene TRBJ2-1; TRBD2 aligns across 14 bases. Germline V gene lookup returns CDR1 SEHNR and CDR2 FQNEAQ (reference sequence). This CDR3 has 21 residues. The trim removed 4 bases at V and 8 bases at J, leaving 22 bases unmatched. The CDR3, as DNA: TGTGCCAGCAGCTCGTACCCGCGACTAGCGGGAGGGCCGGAGGGGCAGTATGAGCAGTTCTTC. Residues: CASSSYPRLAGGPEGQYEQFF.